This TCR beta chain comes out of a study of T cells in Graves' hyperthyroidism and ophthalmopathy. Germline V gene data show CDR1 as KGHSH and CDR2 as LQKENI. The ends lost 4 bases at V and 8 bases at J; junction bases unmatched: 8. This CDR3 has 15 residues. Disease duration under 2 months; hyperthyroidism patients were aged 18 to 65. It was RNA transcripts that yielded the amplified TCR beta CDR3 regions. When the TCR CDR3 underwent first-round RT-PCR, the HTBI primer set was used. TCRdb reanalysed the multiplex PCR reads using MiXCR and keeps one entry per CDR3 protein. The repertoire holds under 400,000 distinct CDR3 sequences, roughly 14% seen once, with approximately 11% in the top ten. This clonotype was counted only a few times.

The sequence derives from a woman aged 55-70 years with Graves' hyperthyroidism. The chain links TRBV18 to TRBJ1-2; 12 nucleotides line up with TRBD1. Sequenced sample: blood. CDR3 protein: CASSLPGTGGQGYTF. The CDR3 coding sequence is TGTGCCAGCTCACTTCCCGGGACAGGGGGCCAGGGCTACACCTTC.